This T cell receptor beta chain was recovered during a study of CD8+ T cells in alopecia areata. After isolation, RNA underwent reverse transcription to generate cDNA as the sequencing template. Clones were sequenced by immunoSEQ multiplex PCR, and TCRdb holds only the in-frame ones, with some missing. Of approximately 66,000 clones detected, approximately 60% appear once; the ten largest clones hold approximately 17%. Study-wide findings and caveats: Scalp samples also yield sequences of resident alphabeta T cells from normal skin.

A remark on this clone: What it binds is unknown.

This material consisted of CD8+ T cells sorted from blood, taken at week 0. This receptor was taken from a human donor with alopecia areata.

CDR3 sequence: CAWSVHPRAGKTTF. In nucleotides, the CDR3 is TGTGCCTGGAGTGTACACCCCCGGGCAGGGAAAACCACCTTC. This sequence joins TRBV30 and TRBJ1-2; D is possibly TRBD1 (5 bases). V was cut by 0 bases and J by 13 bases, with 21 bases left in between. CDR1 GTSNPN and CDR2 SVGIG come from the germline V gene (reference sequence). The CDR3 has 14 amino acids.